This record looks at one T cell receptor beta chain sequence and its context. Sequencing was performed with immunoSEQ multiplex PCR; in TCRdb, only in-frame clones are kept and a portion is missing. Among about 15,000 clones listed, less than 85% were seen once. The sample comes from a study of T cells after somatic rescue of genetic block. The CDR3 spans 12 residues. Trimming took off 4 bases at V and 1 base at J, with 3 bases between the two ends. Germline lookup yields CDR1 SGHDN and CDR2 FVKESK. Sequences were obtained from peripheral blood mononuclear cells (PBMCs). The gene calls are TRBV14 and TRBJ2-3; no firm D call. The clonotype comes from a man younger than 35. The DNA of the CDR3 is TGTGCCAGCAGCCTACGCACAGATACGCAGTATTTT. Translation: CASSLRTDTQYF. The variable domain in full, with the rest retrieved from reference TRBV14 and TRBJ2-3, is EAGVTQFPSHSVIEKGQTVTLRCDPISGHDNLYWYRRVMGKEIKFLLHFVKESKQDESGMPNNRFLAERTGGTYSTLKVQPAELEDSGVYFCASSLRTDTQYFGPGTRLTVL.